Listed below are T cell receptor beta chains from one sample, sequenced in a study of STAT3 mutations in large granular lymphocyte leukemia. The protocol was immunoSEQ multiplex PCR, while the TCRdb copy is restricted to in-frame clones and leaves out a portion. The sample yields fewer than 4,500 clones, around 52% seen once. Input material: peripheral blood mononuclear cells. All receptors derive from a male patient in his fifties or sixties with T-cell large granular lymphocyte leukemia. Some clones in this sample may be carry-over from other donors' samples. The CDR3 runs from the conserved cysteine through the conserved F or W. D genes are given only for firm matches. Size is omitted from some rows. Given values are once, few, many or a class for expanded clones.

d_call cdr3_length clone_size j_call v_call cdr3_nt cdr3_aa
TRBD2 14 medium-sized TRBJ2-7 TRBV2 TGTGCCAGCATGGGGACTAGCGGGAGAGAGGAGCAGTACTTC CASMGTSGREEQYF
TRBD1 15 NA TRBJ2-7 TRBV30 TGTGCCTGGTCCCAAGGGACAGGGGCAACCTACGAGCAGTACTTC CAWSQGTGATYEQYF
TRBD1 14 NA TRBJ2-7 TRBV18 TGTGCCAGCTCACCGGGACAGGGTTCTTACGAGCAGTACTTC CASSPGQGSYEQYF
NA 13 once TRBJ1-1 TRBV29-1 TGCAGCGCTCGTTGGGGGCTGAACACTGAAGCTTTCTTT CSARWGLNTEAFF
NA 11 once TRBJ2-7 TRBV7-9 TGTGCCAGCAGCAAGGACAGCGAGCAGTACTTC CASSKDSEQYF
TRBD2 14 NA TRBJ2-1 TRBV7-9 TGTGCCAGCAGCCCTGCTACTAGCGGGAGGGCCTTGTTCTTC CASSPATSGRALFF
TRBD1 13 NA TRBJ2-7 TRBV7-9 TGTGCCAGCAGCTCAGGGGGTGAAGCCCCCCAGTACTTC CASSSGGEAPQYF
NA 14 NA TRBJ2-7 TRBV18 TGTGCCAGCTCACCAGGGACTGGAACCTACGAGCAGTACTTC CASSPGTGTYEQYF
NA 15 once TRBJ1-2 TRBV29-1 TGCAGCGTTGGTGGGGTTGCTGCTCCTAACTATGGCTACACCTTC CSVGGVAAPNYGYTF
TRBD2 14 once TRBJ2-3 TRBV5-4 TGTGCCAGCAGCCCCCCGACTAGCATGGATACGCAGTATTTT CASSPPTSMDTQYF